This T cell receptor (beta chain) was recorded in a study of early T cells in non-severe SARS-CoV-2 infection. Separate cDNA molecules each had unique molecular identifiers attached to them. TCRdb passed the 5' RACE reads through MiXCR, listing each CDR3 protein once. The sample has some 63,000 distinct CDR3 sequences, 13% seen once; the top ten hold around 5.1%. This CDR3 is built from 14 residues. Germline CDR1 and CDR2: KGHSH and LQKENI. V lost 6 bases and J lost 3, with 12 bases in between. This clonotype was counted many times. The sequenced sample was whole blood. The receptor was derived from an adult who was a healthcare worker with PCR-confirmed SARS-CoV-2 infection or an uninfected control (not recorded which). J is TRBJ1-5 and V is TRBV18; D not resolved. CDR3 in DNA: TGTGCCAGCTCCATTCGTCAGGACAATCAGCCCCAGCATTTT. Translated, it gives CASSIRQDNQPQHF. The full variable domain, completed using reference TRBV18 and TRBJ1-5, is NAGVMQNPRHLVRRRGQEARLRCSPMKGHSHVYWYRQLPEEGLKFMVYLQKENIIDESGMPKERFSAEFPKEGPSILRIQQVVRGDSAAYFCASSIRQDNQPQHFGDGTRLSIL.